This TCR beta chain originates from a study of T cells after yellow fever vaccination. Broader study findings: Post-booster repertoires again held most primary-vaccination clones (about 96% CD4, roughly 88% CD8). Researchers cautioned that FACS-sorted repertoires could harbor abundant clonotypes contaminating from the bulk population. Shared CD4/CD8 clonotypes were a small share, likely from convergent recombination.

In regard to this clonotype: Its specificity is unknown.

Template switching by 5'RACE produced TCR cDNA, adding a universal primer site and UMIs. One entry per CDR3 protein, called by TCRdb with MiXCR from the 5' RACE reads. The profile shows hundreds of thousands of distinct CDR3 sequences, roughly 14% of them singletons. The CDR3 runs to 15 residues. V dropped 3 bases and J dropped 3; count of bases not matched to a gene: 4. Germline lookup yields CDR1 DFQATT and CDR2 SNEGSKA (reference sequence). This sequence was found in a man aged 25 to 45 who received the YFV17D yellow fever vaccine. The rearrangement uses TRBV20-1 and TRBJ2-7; 14 bases are shared with TRBD2. Here the sequenced sample was PBMCs, taken on the day of the yellow fever booster vaccination. CDR3 residues: CSARGTSGSVYEQYF. The CDR3, as DNA: TGCAGTGCTAGGGGGACTAGCGGGAGCGTCTACGAGCAGTACTTC.